This entry describes one TCR beta chain. This sample stems from a study of blood T cell repertoires in COVID-19. Study-wide background: Material from acute and convalescent COVID-19 was sourced from the United States, Italy and Spain. Sources were T cells, B-cell-depleted T cells, or PBMCs; the material itself was cDNA or gDNA.

The CDR3 has 12 residues. V gave up 6 bases and J gave up 6 bases, with 11 bases separating them. In the original processing: Researchers report that nucleated cell counts were estimated from reference gene primer amplification. TCRdb keeps only in-frame clones here, not all; method: immunoSEQ multiplex PCR. D and trimming were read from the DNA, whereas the V and J calls and clone size are those reported in that table. This table holds approximately 74,000 clones, around 90% found once. This clonotype was sampled from a woman at least 80 years old with active or convalescent COVID-19. The J gene is TRBJ1-1, the V gene TRBV12-3 or TRBV12-4; D gene uncertain. The material sequenced was peripheral blood. The DNA for the CDR3 is TGTGCCAGCAGCCAGGAGGTGGCTGAAGCTTTCTTT. As protein: CASSQEVAEAFF.